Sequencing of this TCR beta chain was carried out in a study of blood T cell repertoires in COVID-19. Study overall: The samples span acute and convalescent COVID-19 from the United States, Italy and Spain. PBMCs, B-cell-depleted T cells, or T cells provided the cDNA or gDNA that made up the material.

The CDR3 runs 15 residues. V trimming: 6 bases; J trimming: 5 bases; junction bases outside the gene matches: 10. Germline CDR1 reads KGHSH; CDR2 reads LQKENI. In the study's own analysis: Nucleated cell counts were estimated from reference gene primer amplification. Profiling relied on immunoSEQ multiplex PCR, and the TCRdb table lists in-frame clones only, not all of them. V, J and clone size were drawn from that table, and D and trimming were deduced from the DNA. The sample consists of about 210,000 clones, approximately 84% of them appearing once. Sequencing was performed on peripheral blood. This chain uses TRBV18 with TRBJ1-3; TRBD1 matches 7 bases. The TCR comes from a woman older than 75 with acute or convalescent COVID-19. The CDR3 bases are TGTGCCAGCTCCCCCAACCGGGACAGCAGAAACACCATATATTTT. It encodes CASSPNRDSRNTIYF.